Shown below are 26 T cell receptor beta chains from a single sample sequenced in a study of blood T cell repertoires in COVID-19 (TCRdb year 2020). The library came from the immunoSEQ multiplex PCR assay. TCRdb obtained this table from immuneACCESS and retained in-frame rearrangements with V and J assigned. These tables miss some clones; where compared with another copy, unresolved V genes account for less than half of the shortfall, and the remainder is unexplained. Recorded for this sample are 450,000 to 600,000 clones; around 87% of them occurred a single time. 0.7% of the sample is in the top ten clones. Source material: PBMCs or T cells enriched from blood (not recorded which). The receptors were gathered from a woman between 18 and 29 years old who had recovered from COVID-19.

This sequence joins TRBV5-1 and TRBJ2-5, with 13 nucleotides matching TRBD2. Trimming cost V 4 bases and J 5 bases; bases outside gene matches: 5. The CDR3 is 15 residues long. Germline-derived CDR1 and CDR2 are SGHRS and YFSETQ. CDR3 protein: CASSPTSGGAETQYF. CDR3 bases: TGCGCCAGCAGCCCCACTAGCGGGGGGGCGGAGACCCAGTACTTC.

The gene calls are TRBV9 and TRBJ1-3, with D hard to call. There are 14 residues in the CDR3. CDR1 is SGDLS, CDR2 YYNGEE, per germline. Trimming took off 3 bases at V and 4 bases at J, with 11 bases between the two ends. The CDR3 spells CASSANRGGNTIYF. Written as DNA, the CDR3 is TGTGCCAGCAGCGCAAACCGGGGAGGAAACACCATATATTTT.

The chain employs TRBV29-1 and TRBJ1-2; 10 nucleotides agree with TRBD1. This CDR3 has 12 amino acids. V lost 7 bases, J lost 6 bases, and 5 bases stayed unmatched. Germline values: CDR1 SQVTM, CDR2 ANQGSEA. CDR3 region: CSGADRGNGYTF. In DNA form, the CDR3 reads TGCAGCGGCGCGGACAGGGGGAATGGCTACACCTTC.

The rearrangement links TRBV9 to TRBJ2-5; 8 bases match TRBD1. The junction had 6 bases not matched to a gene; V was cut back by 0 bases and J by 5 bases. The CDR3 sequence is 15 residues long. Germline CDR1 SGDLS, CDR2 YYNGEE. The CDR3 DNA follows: TGTGCCAGCAGCGTAGGCCAGGGGGCGTGGGAGACCCAGTACTTC. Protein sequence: CASSVGQGAWETQYF.

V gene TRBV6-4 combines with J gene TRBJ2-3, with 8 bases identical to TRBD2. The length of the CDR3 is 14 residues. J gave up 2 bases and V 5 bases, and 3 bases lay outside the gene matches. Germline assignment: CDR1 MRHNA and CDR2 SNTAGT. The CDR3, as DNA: TGTGCCAGCAGTTCGGGGGGGCTCACAGATACGCAGTATTTT. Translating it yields CASSSGGLTDTQYF.

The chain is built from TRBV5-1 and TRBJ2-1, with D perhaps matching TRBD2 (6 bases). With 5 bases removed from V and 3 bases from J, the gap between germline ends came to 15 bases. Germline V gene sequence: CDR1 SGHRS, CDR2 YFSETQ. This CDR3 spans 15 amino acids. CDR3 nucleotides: TGCGCCAGCAGACCCCGGGACTCCGTCTACAATGAGCAGTTCTTC. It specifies CASRPRDSVYNEQFF.

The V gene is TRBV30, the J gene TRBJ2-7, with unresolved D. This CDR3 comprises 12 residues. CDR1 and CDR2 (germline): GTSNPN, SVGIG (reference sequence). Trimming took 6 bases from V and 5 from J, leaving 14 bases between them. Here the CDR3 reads CACSSLEDEQYF. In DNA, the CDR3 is TGTGCCTGCTCGTCCTTAGAGGACGAGCAGTACTTC.

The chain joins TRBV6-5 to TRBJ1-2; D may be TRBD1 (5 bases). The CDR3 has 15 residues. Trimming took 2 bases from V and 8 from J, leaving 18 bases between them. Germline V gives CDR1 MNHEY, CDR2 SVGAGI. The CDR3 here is CASSYTPTAPLGYTF. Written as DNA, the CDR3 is TGTGCCAGCAGTTACACTCCGACAGCACCTCTGGGCTACACCTTC.

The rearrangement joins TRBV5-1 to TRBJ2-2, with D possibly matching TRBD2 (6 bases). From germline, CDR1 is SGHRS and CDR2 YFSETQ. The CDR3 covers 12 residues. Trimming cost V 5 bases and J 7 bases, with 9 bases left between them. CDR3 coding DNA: TGCGCCAGCAGGGAGGGGCACGGGGAGCTGTTTTTT. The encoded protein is CASREGHGELFF.

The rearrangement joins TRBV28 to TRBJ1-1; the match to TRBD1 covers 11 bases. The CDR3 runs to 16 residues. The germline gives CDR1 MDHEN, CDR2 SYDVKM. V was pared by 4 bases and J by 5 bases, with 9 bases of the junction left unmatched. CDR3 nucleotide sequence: TGTGCCAGCAGTTCGAGGACAGGGGGCGCGTTAACTGAAGCTTTCTTT. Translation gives CASSSRTGGALTEAFF.

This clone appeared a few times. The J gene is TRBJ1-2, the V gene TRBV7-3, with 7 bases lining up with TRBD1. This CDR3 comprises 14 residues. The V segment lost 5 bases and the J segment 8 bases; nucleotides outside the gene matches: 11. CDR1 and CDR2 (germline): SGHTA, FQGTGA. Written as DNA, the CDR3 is TGTGCCAGCAGCCCATCCGACAGGGTGGAGGGCTACACCTTC. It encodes CASSPSDRVEGYTF.

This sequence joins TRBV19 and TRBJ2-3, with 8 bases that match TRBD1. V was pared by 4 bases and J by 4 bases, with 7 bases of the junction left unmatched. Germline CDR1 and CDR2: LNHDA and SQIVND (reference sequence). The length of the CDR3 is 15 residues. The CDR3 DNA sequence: TGTGCCAGTAGTACCCAGGGGGCATTAGCAGATACGCAGTATTTT. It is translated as CASSTQGALADTQYF.

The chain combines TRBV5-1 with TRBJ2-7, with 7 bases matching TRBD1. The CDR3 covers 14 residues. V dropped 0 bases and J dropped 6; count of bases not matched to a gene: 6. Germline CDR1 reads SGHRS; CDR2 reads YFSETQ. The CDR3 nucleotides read TGCGCCAGCAGCTTGGAGGGGGCCGGTACCGAGCAGTACTTC. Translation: CASSLEGAGTEQYF.

CDR3 residues: CASSLLAGGSNEQFF. The CDR3, as DNA: TGTGCCAGCAGTCTTCTAGCGGGGGGATCCAATGAGCAGTTCTTC. The J gene is TRBJ2-1, the V gene TRBV2; 11 positions match TRBD2. The CDR3 has 15 residues. Trimming removed 5 bases from V and 6 bases from J; junction bases left unmatched: 6. CDR1 SNHLY and CDR2 FYNNEI come from the germline V gene. The full variable domain, completed using reference TRBV2 and TRBJ2-1, is EPEVTQTPSHQVTQMGQEVILRCVPISNHLYFYWYRQILGQKVEFLVSFYNNEISEKSEIFDDQFSVERPDGSNFTLKIRSTKLEDSAMYFCASSLLAGGSNEQFFGPGTRLTVL.

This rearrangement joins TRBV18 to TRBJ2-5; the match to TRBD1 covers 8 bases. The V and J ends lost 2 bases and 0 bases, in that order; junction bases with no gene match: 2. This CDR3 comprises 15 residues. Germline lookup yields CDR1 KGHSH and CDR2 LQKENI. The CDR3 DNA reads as TGTGCCAGCTCACCAGGGGACAGGTACCAAGAGACCCAGTACTTC. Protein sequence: CASSPGDRYQETQYF.

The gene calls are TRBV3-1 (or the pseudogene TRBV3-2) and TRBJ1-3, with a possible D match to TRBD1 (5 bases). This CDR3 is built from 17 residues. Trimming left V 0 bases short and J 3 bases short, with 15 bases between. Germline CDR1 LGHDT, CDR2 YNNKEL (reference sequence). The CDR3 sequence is CASSQDRAGVSGNTIYF. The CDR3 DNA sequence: TGTGCCAGCAGCCAAGATCGGGCGGGGGTGAGTGGAAACACCATATATTTT.

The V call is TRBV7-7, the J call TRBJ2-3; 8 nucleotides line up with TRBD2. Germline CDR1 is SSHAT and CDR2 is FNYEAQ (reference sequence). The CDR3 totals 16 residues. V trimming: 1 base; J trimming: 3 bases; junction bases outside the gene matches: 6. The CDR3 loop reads CASSLGAGGDTDTQYF. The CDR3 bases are TGTGCCAGCAGCTTAGGGGCGGGGGGAGATACAGATACGCAGTATTTT.

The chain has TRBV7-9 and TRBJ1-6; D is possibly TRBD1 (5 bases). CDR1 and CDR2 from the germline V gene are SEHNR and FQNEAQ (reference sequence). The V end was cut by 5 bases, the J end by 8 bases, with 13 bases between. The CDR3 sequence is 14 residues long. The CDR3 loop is CASSHLVGDSPLHF. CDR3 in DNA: TGTGCCAGCAGCCATCTGGTAGGGGATTCACCCCTCCACTTT.

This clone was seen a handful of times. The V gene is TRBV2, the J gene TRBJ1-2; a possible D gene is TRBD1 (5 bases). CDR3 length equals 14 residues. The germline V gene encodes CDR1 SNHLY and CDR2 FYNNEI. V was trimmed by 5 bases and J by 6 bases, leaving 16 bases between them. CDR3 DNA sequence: TGTGCCAGCAGTCTCAGGGCCTTTGGAGATGGCTACACCTTC. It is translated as CASSLRAFGDGYTF.

Written as DNA, the CDR3 is TGTGCCAGCAGTTATAGGGCGGCGGGAGCTAATGAAAAACTGTTTTTT. This encodes CASSYRAAGANEKLFF. The genes are TRBV6-5 and TRBJ1-4; unclear D gene. The germline CDR1 and CDR2 sequences are MNHEY and SVGAGI. Trimming cost V 3 bases and J 3 bases, with 14 bases left between them. CDR3 length: 16 amino acids.

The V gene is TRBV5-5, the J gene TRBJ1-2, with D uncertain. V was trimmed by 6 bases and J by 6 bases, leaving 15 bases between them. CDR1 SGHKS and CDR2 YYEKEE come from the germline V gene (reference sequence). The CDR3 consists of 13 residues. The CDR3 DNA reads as TGTGCCAGCACCTGGGTCGGCGGGGATGGCTACACCTTC. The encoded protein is CASTWVGGDGYTF. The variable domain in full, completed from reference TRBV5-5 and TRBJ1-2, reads DAGVTQSPTHLIKTRGQQVTLRCSPISGHKSVSWYQQVLGQGPQFIFQYYEKEERGRGNFPDRFSARQFPNYSSELNVNALLLGDSALYLCASTWVGGDGYTFGSGTRLTVV.

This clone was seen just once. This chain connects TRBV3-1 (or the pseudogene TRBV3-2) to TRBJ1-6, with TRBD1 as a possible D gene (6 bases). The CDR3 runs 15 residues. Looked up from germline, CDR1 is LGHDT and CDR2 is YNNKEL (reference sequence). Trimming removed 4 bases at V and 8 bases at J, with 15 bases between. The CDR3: CASSRLTGGDSPLHF. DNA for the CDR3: TGTGCCAGCAGCCGATTGACAGGAGGAGATTCACCCCTCCACTTT.

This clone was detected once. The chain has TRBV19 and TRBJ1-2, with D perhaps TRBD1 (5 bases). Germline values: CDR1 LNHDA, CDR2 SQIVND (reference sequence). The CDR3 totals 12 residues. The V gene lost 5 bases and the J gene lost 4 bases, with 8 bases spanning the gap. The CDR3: CASSRQLYGYTF. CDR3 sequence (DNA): TGTGCCAGTAGTCGACAGCTCTATGGCTACACCTTC.

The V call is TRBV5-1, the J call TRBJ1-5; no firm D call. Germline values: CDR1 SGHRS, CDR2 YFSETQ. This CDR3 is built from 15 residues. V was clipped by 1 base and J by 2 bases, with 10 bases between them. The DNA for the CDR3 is TGCGCCAGCAGCTTGTCGGGATATCGCAATCAGCCCCAGCATTTT. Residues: CASSLSGYRNQPQHF.

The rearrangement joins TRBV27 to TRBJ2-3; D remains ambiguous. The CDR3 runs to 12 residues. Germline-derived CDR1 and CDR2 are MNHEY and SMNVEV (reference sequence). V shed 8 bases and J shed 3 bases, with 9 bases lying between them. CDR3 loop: CASSAGTDTQYF. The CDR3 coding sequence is TGTGCCAGCTCCGCCGGGACAGATACGCAGTATTTT.

The CDR3 protein is CASSQGRLAGDNEQFF. CDR3 nucleotides: TGTGCCAGCAGCCAAGGACGACTAGCGGGGGATAACGAGCAGTTCTTC. This chain connects TRBV3-1 (or the pseudogene TRBV3-2) to TRBJ2-1, with 12 bases fitting TRBD2. With 1 base clipped from V and 10 bases from J, the junction kept 8 bases outside the gene matches. CDR1 LGHDT and CDR2 YNNKEL come from the germline V gene (reference sequence). This CDR3 region has 16 residues.